One and the same sample provided the 18 T cell receptor beta chains below, sequenced in a study of breast tumors, draining lymph nodes, adjacent tissues. TCRdb used MiXCR to reprocess the multiplex PCR reads, holding one entry per CDR3 protein. Of 25,000 or so distinct CDR3 sequences in the sample, 60% to 70% were seen once. Source material: tumor-adjacent breast tissue. These receptors were taken from a female donor with breast cancer. Some clones in this sample may be carry-over from other donors' samples.

The sample holds a few counts of this clonotype. V is TRBV5-4 and J is TRBJ2-1; 7 bases are a match to TRBD1. CDR1 is SGHNT and CDR2 is YYREEE in the germline V gene (reference sequence). This CDR3 spans 14 amino acids. V lost 5 bases, J lost 8 bases, and 10 bases stayed unmatched. The CDR3 loop is CASSSLTGAHEQFF. In DNA, the CDR3 is TGTGCCAGCAGTTCGCTCACAGGGGCTCATGAGCAGTTCTTC. The whole variable domain, filled in from reference TRBV5-4 and TRBJ2-1, reads ETGVTQSPTHLIKTRGQQVTLRCSSQSGHNTVSWYQQALGQGPQFIFQYYREEENGRGNFPPRFSGLQFPNYSSELNVNALELDDSALYLCASSSLTGAHEQFFGPGTRLTVL.

V gene TRBV20-1 combines with J gene TRBJ1-6; 7 nucleotides agree with TRBD1. The V and J ends lost 7 bases and 10 bases, in that order; junction bases with no gene match: 13. This CDR3 region has 14 residues. In germline, CDR1 is DFQATT, CDR2 SNEGSKA (reference sequence). The CDR3 nucleotides are TGCAGTGGGGCCTCTTCGGACAGGAGGTCACCCCTCCACTTT. Encoded protein: CSGASSDRRSPLHF.

This clonotype turned up a few times. The DNA of the CDR3 is TGCAGTGCTAGAGACCCGGGACTAGTAAACGAGCAGTACTTC. Protein product: CSARDPGLVNEQYF. This rearrangement joins TRBV20-1 to TRBJ2-7; 8 bases agree with TRBD2. Germline CDR1 is DFQATT and CDR2 is SNEGSKA (reference sequence). This CDR3 is 14 amino acids long. Unmatched junction bases numbered 6, after V lost 0 bases and J lost 5 bases.

The chain has TRBV15 and TRBJ2-2; either TRBD1 or TRBD2 may supply D (6 bases each). The CDR3 length is 18 residues. Trimming removed 0 bases at V and 2 bases at J, with 16 bases between. Germline V CDR1 and CDR2: LNHNV, YYDKDF (reference sequence). CDR3 amino acids: CATSREGGQALNTGELFF. The CDR3, as DNA: TGTGCCACCAGCAGAGAGGGGGGCCAGGCCCTTAACACCGGGGAGCTGTTTTTT.

This clonotype was detected ten times or more. The chain couples TRBV27 to TRBJ2-1; maybe TRBD2 (6 bases). The V end was cut by 6 bases, the J end by 6 bases, with 18 bases between. CDR3 length: 15 amino acids. Germline CDR1 is MNHEY and CDR2 is SMNVEV (reference sequence). The CDR3 reads CASSLRGSGGNEQFF. The CDR3 DNA reads TGTGCCAGCAGCCTCCGGGGGAGCGGAGGCAATGAGCAGTTCTTC.

The sample holds a few counts of this clonotype. The chain couples TRBV12-3 or TRBV12-4 to TRBJ2-7; D gene uncertain. The CDR3 has 12 residues. The germline V and J ends were trimmed by 2 bases and 2 bases, with 4 bases remaining between them. For the CDR3, the DNA is TGTGCCAGCAGTTTATCACCCTACGAGCAGTACTTC. Its protein product is CASSLSPYEQYF.

As concerns this clonotype: A read error may produce the germline difference seen at one junction end. The chain couples TRBV5-1 to TRBJ2-2; 9 positions match TRBD1. The germline CDR1 and CDR2 sequences are SGHRS and YFSETQ. The CDR3 sequence is 15 residues long. The CDR3 DNA reads TGCGCCAGCGGCTTTGACAGGGGGGGAGCCGGGGAGCTGTTTTTT. It yields the protein CASGFDRGGAGELFF.

Comments on this clonotype: The junction departs from the called germline gene at one end, perhaps through a read error. The CDR3: CATSDALAGRETQYF. The CDR3 DNA follows: TGTGCCACCAGTGATGCGCTAGCGGGGAGAGAGACCCAGTACTTC. This rearrangement joins TRBV12-3 or TRBV12-4 to TRBJ2-5, with TRBD2 matching over 9 bases. This CDR3 comprises 15 residues.

The CDR3 DNA reads as TGTGCCAGCAGCCAAGATGGGGAGGCCGAGCAGTACTTC. Translated: CASSQDGEAEQYF. V is TRBV3-1 and J is TRBJ2-7; tentative D call: TRBD2 (6 bases). The CDR3 loop spans 13 amino acids. Germline V gene data show CDR1 as LGHDT and CDR2 as YNNKEL (reference sequence). V was cut by 0 bases and J by 6 bases, with 9 bases left in between.

This clonotype is a singleton in its sample. V is TRBV20-1 and J is TRBJ1-2, with unresolved D. Trimming shortened V by 4 bases and J by 5 bases, and 8 bases separated the two germline ends. The length of the CDR3 is 11 residues. Germline CDR1 is DFQATT and CDR2 is SNEGSKA (reference sequence). The CDR3 DNA follows: TGCAGTGCTACCGTGACTTATGGCTACACCTTC. Amino acid sequence: CSATVTYGYTF.

The chain links TRBV20-1 to TRBJ2-1, with 10 bases aligning to TRBD2. V was clipped by 6 bases and J by 4 bases; unmatched bases: 6. CDR3 length: 14 amino acids. Germline CDR1 DFQATT, CDR2 SNEGSKA (reference sequence). The CDR3: CSARTSGDYNEQFF. The CDR3 region has the DNA TGCAGTGCCAGAACTAGCGGGGATTACAATGAGCAGTTCTTC.

The J gene is TRBJ1-6, the V gene TRBV6-6; 8 bases match TRBD1. Germline V gene lookup returns CDR1 MNHNY and CDR2 SVGAGI (reference sequence). Unmatched junction bases numbered 3, after V lost 6 bases and J lost 5 bases. The CDR3 contains 14 residues. The CDR3 spells CASSRGQDNSPLHF. DNA for the CDR3: TGTGCCAGCAGCAGGGGACAGGATAATTCACCCCTCCACTTT.

This clonotype was detected ten times or more. The chain links TRBV9 to TRBJ2-1; D ambiguous. Looked up from germline, CDR1 is SGDLS and CDR2 is YYNGEE. The CDR3 has 16 residues. Trimming took 3 bases from V and 0 from J, leaving 13 bases between them. The CDR3 loop reads CASSELWVASYNEQFF. The CDR3 nucleotides read TGTGCCAGCAGCGAGTTATGGGTAGCCTCCTACAATGAGCAGTTCTTC.

This clonotype was recorded at least ten times. V and J are TRBV7-3 and TRBJ2-2; no definite D call. The CDR3 is 13 amino acids. Trimming took 5 bases from V and 4 from J, leaving 8 bases between them. The germline V gene encodes CDR1 SGHTA and CDR2 FQGTGA. The CDR3: CASSPSTTGELFF. The CDR3 DNA is TGTGCCAGCAGCCCTAGTACCACCGGGGAGCTGTTTTTT.

V usage is TRBV7-2 and J usage is TRBJ2-7; 8 bases match TRBD1. The V segment lost 4 bases and the J segment 7 bases; nucleotides outside the gene matches: 6. Germline V gives CDR1 SGHTA, CDR2 FQGNSA. The CDR3 spans 13 residues. CDR3 region: CASSSQGAGEQYF. CDR3 nucleotides: TGTGCCAGCAGCTCTCAGGGGGCGGGGGAGCAGTACTTC. Full variable domain (remainder filled in from reference TRBV7-2 and TRBJ2-7): GAGVSQSPSNKVTEKGKDVELRCDPISGHTALYWYRQSLGQGLEFLIYFQGNSAPDKSGLPSDRFSAERTGGSVSTLTIQRTQQEDSAVYLCASSSQGAGEQYFGPGTRLTVT.

In its sample, this clonotype was seen a few times. The chain carries TRBV7-3 and TRBJ1-2; D is uncertain. The CDR3 is 13 amino acids. The V gene's germline CDR1 is SGHTA and CDR2 FQGTGA. Trimming stripped 1 base from V and 7 bases from J, with 10 bases between. The CDR3 sequence is CASSLSGLAGYTF. Written as DNA, the CDR3 is TGTGCCAGCAGCTTAAGCGGTCTGGCTGGCTACACCTTC.

In its sample, this clonotype was seen once. The gene calls are TRBV5-6 and TRBJ2-1; D call uncertain. V dropped 4 bases and J dropped 0 bases, with 11 bases sitting between them. This CDR3 comprises 15 residues. Germline V gene data show CDR1 as SGHDT and CDR2 as YYEEEE. CDR3 region: CASSPLTDSYNEQFF. As DNA, the CDR3 is TGTGCCAGCAGCCCCCTAACCGACTCCTACAATGAGCAGTTCTTC.

This clonotype has ten or more counts. The V gene is TRBV10-3, the J gene TRBJ2-5; D not certain. The germline V and J ends were trimmed by 0 bases and 1 base, with 3 bases remaining between them. Per germline, CDR1 ENHRY and CDR2 SYGVKD. The CDR3 runs 13 residues. CDR3 amino acids: CAISESSQETQYF. The CDR3 DNA reads TGTGCCATCAGTGAGTCTAGCCAAGAGACCCAGTACTTC.